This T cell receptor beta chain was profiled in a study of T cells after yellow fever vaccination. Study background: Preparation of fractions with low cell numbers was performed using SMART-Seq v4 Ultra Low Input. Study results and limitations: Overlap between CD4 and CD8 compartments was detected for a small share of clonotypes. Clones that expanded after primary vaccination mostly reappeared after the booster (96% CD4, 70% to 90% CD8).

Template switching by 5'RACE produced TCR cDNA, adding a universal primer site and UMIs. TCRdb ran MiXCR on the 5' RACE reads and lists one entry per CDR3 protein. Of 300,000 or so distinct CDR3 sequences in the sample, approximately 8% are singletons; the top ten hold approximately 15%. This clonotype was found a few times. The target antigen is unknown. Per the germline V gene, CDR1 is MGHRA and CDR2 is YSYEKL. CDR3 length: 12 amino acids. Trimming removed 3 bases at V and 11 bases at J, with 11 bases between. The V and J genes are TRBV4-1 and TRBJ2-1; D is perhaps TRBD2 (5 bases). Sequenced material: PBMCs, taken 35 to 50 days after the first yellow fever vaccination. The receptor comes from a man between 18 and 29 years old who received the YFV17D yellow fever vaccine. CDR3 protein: CASSHRGEKQFF. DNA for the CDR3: TGCGCCAGCAGCCACCGGGGAGAAAAGCAGTTCTTC.